This record looks at one T cell receptor beta chain sequence and its context. These data originate in a study of blood T cell repertoires in COVID-19. Study details: Acute and convalescent COVID-19 samples came from the United States, Italy and Spain.

The V gene end was trimmed by 0 bases and the J gene end by 7 bases; junction bases not matched to a gene: 14. The CDR3 covers 17 residues. The germline CDR1 and CDR2 sequences are GTSNPN and SVGIG (reference sequence). Repertoires were generated with immunoSEQ multiplex PCR, while TCRdb's copy carries only in-frame clones and drops some. The repertoire holds a few hundred thousand clones, with about four fifths as singletons. Each participant's cohort was designated according to participant-reported clinical history. V usage is TRBV30 and J usage is TRBJ2-5; 10 bases are a match to TRBD1. The TCR was taken from a woman aged 45 to 65 who had recovered from COVID-19. Sequencing input: PBMCs or T cells enriched from blood (not recorded which). CDR3 amino acids: CAWSVRPGTGAWWTQYF. The CDR3 region has the DNA TGTGCCTGGAGTGTCCGCCCCGGGACAGGGGCTTGGTGGACCCAGTACTTC.